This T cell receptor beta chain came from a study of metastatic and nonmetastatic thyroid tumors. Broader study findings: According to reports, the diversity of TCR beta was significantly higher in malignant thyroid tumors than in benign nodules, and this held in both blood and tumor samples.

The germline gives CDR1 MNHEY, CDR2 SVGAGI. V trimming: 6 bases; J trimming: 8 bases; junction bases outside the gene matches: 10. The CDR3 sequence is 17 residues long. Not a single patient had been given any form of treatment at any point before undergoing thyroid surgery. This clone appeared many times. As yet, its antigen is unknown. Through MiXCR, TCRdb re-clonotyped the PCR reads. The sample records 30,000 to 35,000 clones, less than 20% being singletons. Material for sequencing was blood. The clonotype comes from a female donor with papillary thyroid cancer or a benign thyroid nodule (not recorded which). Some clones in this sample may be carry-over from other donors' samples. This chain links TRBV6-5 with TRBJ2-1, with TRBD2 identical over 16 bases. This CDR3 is CASRPGPGTSGRDEQFF. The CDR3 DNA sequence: TGTGCCAGCAGGCCGGGCCCCGGGACTAGCGGGAGGGATGAGCAGTTCTTC.